The entry that follows covers one T cell receptor beta chain sequence. Its antigen is undetermined. The data are from a study of T cells in localized non-small cell lung cancer. Study-wide results and limits: Adjacent lung was found to contain a median around 58 of the top 100 tumor clones. Tumor samples were not multi-region, leaving intratumor heterogeneity unexcluded.

Germline lookup yields CDR1 SGHVS and CDR2 FNYEAQ. V shed 4 bases and J 8 bases; nucleotides not matched to a gene: 9. This CDR3 has 16 amino acids. The repertoire was sequenced with immunoSEQ multiplex PCR; TCRdb's copy has only in-frame clones and lacks some. The repertoire holds about 70,000 clones, with about 88% as singletons. Source: peripheral blood, taken before any cancer treatment. The chain carries TRBV7-6 and TRBJ2-1; TRBD2 matches 12 bases. The clonotype comes from a female donor of 60 years or more with stage I lung adenocarcinoma. The CDR3 sequence: CASSSLAGGPLDEQFF. As DNA, the CDR3 is TGTGCCAGCAGCTCCCTAGCGGGGGGGCCGCTGGATGAGCAGTTCTTC.